One sample yielded the 14 T cell receptor beta chains listed below, sequenced in a study of cytomegalovirus exposure and HLA in healthy donors. Primers: 60 Vbeta forward and 13 Jbeta reverse. The repertoire was sequenced with immunoSEQ multiplex PCR; TCRdb's copy has only in-frame clones and lacks some. The sample yields 170,000 or so clones, roughly 79% seen once. The sequencing input was PBMCs. All receptors derive from a male donor in good health and CMV-seronegative.

This chain uses TRBV14 with TRBJ2-7; perhaps TRBD2 as D (5 bases). The CDR3 has 14 amino acids. The V and J ends lost 5 bases and 4 bases respectively, with 15 bases between them. Germline V gives CDR1 SGHDN, CDR2 FVKESK. CDR3 nucleotides: TGTGCCAGCAGCTATTCAAGCGGCCTTTACGAGCAGTACTTC. Its translation is CASSYSSGLYEQYF.

The V and J genes are TRBV12-5 and TRBJ1-2; D is undetermined. The CDR3 consists of 13 residues. Germline loops: CDR1 LGHNT, CDR2 FRNRAP. The V end was cut by 6 bases, the J end by 0 bases, with 8 bases between. CDR3 in amino acids: CASGGSTNYGYTF. The CDR3 DNA is TGTGCTAGTGGAGGTAGCACTAACTATGGCTACACCTTC.

The rearrangement uses TRBV6-4 and TRBJ1-1, with no clear D. V gave up 2 bases and J gave up 1 base, with 8 bases separating them. Germline loops: CDR1 MRHNA, CDR2 SNTAGT. There are 14 residues in the CDR3. The CDR3: CASSDQIWNTEAFF. Here the CDR3 DNA reads TGTGCCAGCAGTGACCAAATTTGGAACACTGAAGCTTTCTTT.

The J gene is TRBJ2-1, the V gene TRBV11-2, with 7 bases lining up with TRBD2. The germline gives CDR1 SGHAT, CDR2 FQNNGV. The CDR3 has 16 amino acids. V shed 5 bases and J 6 bases; nucleotides not matched to a gene: 13. The CDR3 nucleotides are TGTGCCAGCAGCCTAATAGCGGGTGGTCGGGGCAATGAGCAGTTCTTC. It yields the protein CASSLIAGGRGNEQFF.

Only one count was recorded for this clone. The chain uses TRBV9 and TRBJ2-7; maybe TRBD2 (6 bases). Deletions cut 0 bases from V and 6 bases from J, with 13 bases between. The CDR3 runs 14 residues. Germline V gene data show CDR1 as SGDLS and CDR2 as YYNGEE. In nucleotides, the CDR3 is TGTGCCAGCAGCGTAGAGGAGGGTAGGACCGAGCAGTACTTC. This encodes CASSVEEGRTEQYF.

V and J are TRBV7-3 and TRBJ2-1; 13 bases align to TRBD2. The V gene end was trimmed by 5 bases and the J gene end by 10 bases; junction bases not matched to a gene: 8. Germline lookup yields CDR1 SGHTA and CDR2 FQGTGA. The CDR3 has 15 residues. DNA for the CDR3: TGTGCCAGCAGCACCGGACTAGCGGGAGTTAAGGAGCAGTTCTTC. Its protein is CASSTGLAGVKEQFF.

The V gene is TRBV9, the J gene TRBJ2-5; D uncertain. The J call is in doubt because the DNA end fits TRBJ2-7 better. The germline V gene has CDR1 SGDLS and CDR2 YYNGEE. The CDR3 length is 15 residues. CDR3 nucleotides: TGTGCCAGCAGCGTAACCGCATCGAGCTCCTACGAGCAGTACTTC. This sequence encodes CASSVTASSSYEQYF.

The rearrangement links TRBV4-1 to TRBJ2-7, with 8 bases lining up with TRBD2. J gave up 6 bases and V 0 bases, and 10 bases lay outside the gene matches. This CDR3 contains 16 residues. Germline CDR1 and CDR2: MGHRA and YSYEKL. CDR3 nucleotides: TGCGCCAGCAGCCAAGACTCCGCGGGGGGAACAACCGAGCAGTACTTC. Translation: CASSQDSAGGTTEQYF.

In regard to this clone: At one of its ends the junction is not consistent with the germline gene, which may arise from a read error. The V gene is TRBV7-9, the J gene TRBJ2-3; 10 bases agree with TRBD2. This CDR3 has 15 residues. The V gene's germline CDR1 is SEHNR and CDR2 FQNEAQ (reference sequence). The CDR3 spells CSSSLAGAFTDTQYF. DNA of the CDR3: TGTTCCAGCAGCCTAGCGGGGGCCTTCACAGATACGCAGTATTTT. Together with reference TRBV7-9 and TRBJ2-3, the CDR3 gives the full variable domain: DTGVSQNPRHKITKRGQNVTFRCDPISEHNRLYWYRQTLGQGPEFLTYFQNEAQLEKSRLLSDRFSAERPKGSFSTLEIQRTEQGDSAMYLCSSSLAGAFTDTQYFGPGTRLTVL.

The gene calls are TRBV5-6 and TRBJ2-1; 8 bases line up with TRBD1. The CDR3 has 15 residues. The germline gives CDR1 SGHDT, CDR2 YYEEEE. V was pared by 7 bases and J by 7 bases, with 13 bases of the junction left unmatched. The CDR3 loop is CASLRYRTGMNEQFF. The CDR3 DNA reads TGTGCCAGCTTACGATATAGGACAGGGATGAATGAGCAGTTCTTC. The full variable domain, in which reference TRBV5-6 and TRBJ2-1 provide the parts outside the CDR3, is DAGVTQSPTHLIKTRGQQVTLRCSPKSGHDTVSWYQQALGQGPQFIFQYYEEEERQRGNFPDRFSGHQFPNYSSELNVNALLLGDSALYLCASLRYRTGMNEQFFGPGTRLTVL.

This clone has only one observation. The chain is built from TRBV2 and TRBJ2-7; a weak D match, TRBD2 (5 bases). The CDR3 is 13 residues long. Per germline, CDR1 SNHLY and CDR2 FYNNEI. V dropped 10 bases and J dropped 1 base, with 14 bases sitting between them. The CDR3: CATGLRVSYEQYF. The CDR3 nucleotides read TGTGCCACAGGACTCAGAGTATCCTACGAGCAGTACTTC.

This clone has a single count. CDR3 in amino acids: CAWSVTPGGYTF. The DNA for the CDR3 is TGTGCCTGGAGTGTGACCCCCGGGGGCTACACCTTC. The chain employs TRBV30 and TRBJ1-2; no clear D gene. Germline V CDR1 and CDR2: GTSNPN, SVGIG (reference sequence). V was trimmed by 0 bases and J by 8 bases, leaving 10 bases between them. This CDR3 contains 12 residues.

The genes are TRBV12-5 and TRBJ2-5; TRBD1 matches 9 bases. Trimming at V came to 1 base and at J to 2 bases, leaving 5 bases not matched to a gene. Germline CDR1 and CDR2: LGHNT and FRNRAP. The CDR3 consists of 16 residues. The CDR3: CASGLGDRVDQETQYF. In DNA form, the CDR3 reads TGTGCTAGTGGTTTGGGGGACAGGGTGGATCAAGAGACCCAGTACTTC.

The chain carries TRBV9 and TRBJ2-1; no firm D call. Germline V gene data show CDR1 as SGDLS and CDR2 as YYNGEE. Trimming took off 0 bases at V and 0 bases at J, with 7 bases between the two ends. There are 15 residues in the CDR3. CDR3: CASSVGSVSYNEQFF. In DNA form, the CDR3 reads TGTGCCAGCAGCGTAGGAAGCGTCTCCTACAATGAGCAGTTCTTC.